Below are 26 T cell receptor beta chains sequenced from a single sample in a study of beta chain features in type 1 diabetes. Every bit of the isolated RNA underwent reverse transcription, so sequencing read expressed TCRB transcripts. Measured with immunoSEQ multiplex PCR; TCRdb has only the in-frame clones, and not every one. This table has roughly 280,000 clones, around 22% appearing once. These TCRs are of unknown antigen specificity. Findings of the study overall: Moderate but significant shortening of TCRB CDR3s was recorded in all four CD4+ subsets from Type 1 diabetes patients.

Sequencing was done on a sample of naive CD4+ T cells from blood. The source of these receptors is a woman in her 30s with type 1 diabetes.

This clone was counted only a few times. This rearrangement joins TRBV23-1 to TRBJ2-5, with 11 bases aligning to TRBD2. TRBV23-1 is known as an ORF, though its function is uncertain. The CDR3 has 16 amino acids. J was trimmed by 1 base and V by 4 bases; bases with no gene match: 5. CDR3 in DNA: TGCGCCAGCAGTCTAGGACTAGCGGGTGCCCAAGAGACCCAGTACTTC. Translated: CASSLGLAGAQETQYF.

V and J are TRBV5-1 and TRBJ2-1; 8 bases match TRBD2. CDR1 and CDR2 (germline): SGHRS, YFSETQ. The CDR3 spans 15 residues. Germline trimming cut 4 bases from V and 8 bases from J; bases unmatched to any gene: 11. The CDR3 DNA reads TGCGCCAGCAGCATACAAGCGGGAGAAATGGATGAGCAGTTCTTC. The encoded protein is CASSIQAGEMDEQFF.

J is TRBJ2-1 and V is TRBV28; 7 nucleotides line up with TRBD2. The CDR3 covers 14 residues. Germline V gives CDR1 MDHEN, CDR2 SYDVKM. The V and J ends lost 8 bases and 5 bases, in that order; junction bases with no gene match: 9. CDR3 in DNA: TGTGCCAGCTCGGCGGGAGACCGCGACAATGAGCAGTTCTTC. Protein: CASSAGDRDNEQFF.

This clone has a handful of counts. The chain combines TRBV27 with TRBJ1-1; D ambiguous. Trimming shortened V by 2 bases and J by 11 bases, and 12 bases separated the two germline ends. Germline V gene lookup returns CDR1 MNHEY and CDR2 SMNVEV (reference sequence). This CDR3 is 12 amino acids long. The CDR3 DNA reads as TGTGCCAGCAGTTTACGGCACCCGGGGGCTTTCTTT. This gives the protein CASSLRHPGAFF.

This chain uses TRBV29-1 with TRBJ1-4; TRBD1 is a possible D gene (6 bases). Trimming removed 7 bases from V and 2 bases from J, with 17 bases in between. The CDR3 sequence is 15 residues long. Germline CDR1 and CDR2: SQVTM and ANQGSEA. CDR3 sequence: CSARRGIGTNEKLFF. The CDR3 DNA reads TGCAGCGCACGTAGGGGGATTGGGACTAATGAAAAACTGTTTTTT.

The chain recombines TRBV7-9 with TRBJ1-1; 7 nucleotides line up with TRBD1. The CDR3 has 12 residues. Trimming took 5 bases from V and 7 from J; bases not matched to a gene: 4. Looked up from germline, CDR1 is SEHNR and CDR2 is FQNEAQ (reference sequence). CDR3 bases: TGTGCCAGCAGCGACCGGGACAGTGAAGCTTTCTTT. As protein: CASSDRDSEAFF.

The sample holds a few counts of this clone. The chain has TRBV7-9 and TRBJ1-1, with no clear D. The CDR3 has 15 residues. CDR1 and CDR2 (germline): SEHNR, FQNEAQ (reference sequence). V gave up 0 bases and J gave up 1 base, with 9 bases separating them. CDR3 DNA sequence: TGTGCCAGCAGCTTAGCTGGTGCAGGGAACACTGAAGCTTTCTTT. This encodes CASSLAGAGNTEAFF.

There are a few counts of this clone. The chain links TRBV9 to TRBJ2-2; TRBD2 is a possible D gene (6 bases). V shed 0 bases and J shed 7 bases, with 7 bases lying between them. The CDR3 loop spans 13 amino acids. Germline loops: CDR1 SGDLS, CDR2 YYNGEE. The CDR3 nucleotides are TGTGCCAGCAGCGTAGCTAGCGACGGGGAGCTGTTTTTT. Translated: CASSVASDGELFF.

This clone was picked up a small number of times. The chain links TRBV18 to TRBJ1-5, with D possibly being TRBD1 (6 bases). Germline assignment: CDR1 KGHSH and CDR2 LQKENI. V was trimmed by 2 bases and J by 5 bases, leaving 13 bases between them. This CDR3 region has 15 residues. The CDR3: CASSPGGGFDQPQHF. CDR3 sequence (DNA): TGTGCCAGCTCACCAGGGGGGGGCTTCGATCAGCCCCAGCATTTT.

A note on this clone: The same CDR3 is also encoded by other DNA sequences in this sample. The J gene is TRBJ2-1, the V gene TRBV7-9, with D maybe TRBD2 (5 bases). Germline V gives CDR1 SEHNR, CDR2 FQNEAQ (reference sequence). This CDR3 is 15 amino acids long. Trimming removed 1 base at V and 0 bases at J, with 7 bases between. The DNA for the CDR3 is TGTGCCAGCAGCTTAGTTGGGAGCTCCTACAATGAGCAGTTCTTC. This encodes CASSLVGSSYNEQFF. Full variable domain (outside the CDR3, taken from reference TRBV7-9 and TRBJ2-1): DTGVSQNPRHKITKRGQNVTFRCDPISEHNRLYWYRQTLGQGPEFLTYFQNEAQLEKSRLLSDRFSAERPKGSFSTLEIQRTEQGDSAMYLCASSLVGSSYNEQFFGPGTRLTVL.

V usage is TRBV7-9 and J usage is TRBJ2-7; no reliable D call. The germline V and J ends were trimmed by 5 bases and 0 bases, with 17 bases remaining between them. Germline loops: CDR1 SEHNR, CDR2 FQNEAQ (reference sequence). CDR3 length: 16 residues. CDR3: CASSRFPTRSSYEQYF. For the CDR3, the DNA is TGTGCCAGCAGCCGATTCCCTACAAGGAGCTCCTACGAGCAGTACTTC.

This chain uses TRBV18 with TRBJ1-2; 12 nucleotides align to TRBD1. CDR1 and CDR2 from the germline V gene are KGHSH and LQKENI. This CDR3 spans 18 amino acids. Trimming cost V 3 bases and J 4 bases; bases outside gene matches: 12. Written as DNA, the CDR3 is TGTGCCAGCTCACCTTTAACCGGGACAGGGGGCATGAGCTATGGCTACACCTTC. It is translated as CASSPLTGTGGMSYGYTF.

This chain connects TRBV25-1 to TRBJ2-7; 10 nucleotides match TRBD1. The CDR3 loop spans 14 amino acids. Trimming removed 5 bases from V and 6 bases from J; junction bases left unmatched: 7. Looked up from germline, CDR1 is MGHDK and CDR2 is SYGVNS. The CDR3 protein is CASSPGQGLGEQYF. For the CDR3, the DNA is TGTGCCAGCAGTCCGGGACAGGGGTTAGGCGAGCAGTACTTC.

The chain carries TRBV9 and TRBJ1-1; TRBD1 matches at 7 bases. The CDR3 sequence is 16 residues long. With V trimmed by 4 bases and J by 3 bases, 12 bases remained unmatched. Germline V gene data show CDR1 as SGDLS and CDR2 as YYNGEE. CDR3 residues: CASSQDARDSYTEAFF. CDR3 bases: TGTGCCAGCAGCCAAGATGCCCGGGACAGCTACACTGAAGCTTTCTTT.

This clone was counted only a few times. The chain carries TRBV29-1 and TRBJ2-2; D not resolved. Trimming stripped 4 bases from V and 4 bases from J, with 10 bases between. Germline lookup yields CDR1 SQVTM and CDR2 ANQGSEA. This CDR3 has 13 amino acids. CDR3 bases: TGCAGCGTTGTCCGAGTCGTCACCGGGGAGCTGTTTTTT. It codes for CSVVRVVTGELFF.

This chain links TRBV6-5 with TRBJ2-7; 7 nucleotides align to TRBD1. This CDR3 comprises 16 residues. Germline V gene sequence: CDR1 MNHEY, CDR2 SVGAGI. V was clipped by 2 bases and J by 3 bases; unmatched bases: 10. CDR3 in DNA: TGTGCCAGCAGTTACCGGGGACAGAGGGACGACTACGAGCAGTACTTC. Translating gives CASSYRGQRDDYEQYF.

This chain uses TRBV29-1 with TRBJ2-3, with D perhaps matching TRBD2 (5 bases). The CDR3 covers 15 residues. Between the trimmed V and J ends, which lost 1 base and 1 base, there was a span of 12 bases. Germline CDR1 is SQVTM and CDR2 is ANQGSEA. As DNA, the CDR3 is TGCAGCGTTGAAGGGGAATCGCGGGGCACAGATACGCAGTATTTT. This encodes CSVEGESRGTDTQYF.

The CDR3 loop reads CASSLTGTSGSYEQYF. CDR3 nucleotides: TGTGCCAGCAGCCTCACCGGGACTAGCGGTTCCTACGAGCAGTACTTC. The V gene is TRBV27, the J gene TRBJ2-7; 11 bases align to TRBD2. The CDR3 contains 16 residues. Germline V gene lookup returns CDR1 MNHEY and CDR2 SMNVEV (reference sequence). V lost 6 bases, J lost 1 base, and 8 bases stayed unmatched.

The rearrangement uses TRBV5-1 and TRBJ2-2; D remains unclear. The CDR3 is made up of 12 amino acids. Trimming stripped 0 bases from V and 5 bases from J, with 2 bases between. Germline CDR1 reads SGHRS; CDR2 reads YFSETQ. The CDR3 DNA is TGCGCCAGCAGCTTGGCTACCGGGGAGCTGTTTTTT. As protein: CASSLATGELFF.

Only a few counts were recorded for this clone. The sample holds other DNA sequences that translate to the same CDR3. The chain employs TRBV30 and TRBJ1-5; 7 nucleotides match TRBD1. With V trimmed by 0 bases and J by 7 bases, 3 bases remained unmatched. Germline values: CDR1 GTSNPN, CDR2 SVGIG (reference sequence). This CDR3 has 13 residues. The CDR3 DNA reads as TGTGCCTGGAGTGTAAGGGGGCGGCAGCCCCAGCATTTT. Protein: CAWSVRGRQPQHF.

The table lists this clone with a count of one. This sequence joins TRBV2 and TRBJ2-5; 9 positions agree with TRBD2. The CDR3 covers 14 residues. The germline V gene has CDR1 SNHLY and CDR2 FYNNEI. V trimming: 7 bases; J trimming: 6 bases; junction bases outside the gene matches: 9. This chain's CDR3 is CASKLTSGWKTQYF. CDR3 nucleotides: TGTGCCAGCAAGCTGACTAGCGGTTGGAAGACCCAGTACTTC.

The chain is built from TRBV5-1 and TRBJ2-7; 8 nucleotides agree with TRBD1. The CDR3 spans 13 residues. Germline loops: CDR1 SGHRS, CDR2 YFSETQ. The V and J ends lost 2 bases and 9 bases, in that order; junction bases with no gene match: 7. The CDR3 DNA reads as TGCGCCAGCAGCTTCGGACAGGGTTATGGGCAGTACTTC. Translated, it gives CASSFGQGYGQYF.

This rearrangement joins TRBV5-6 to TRBJ1-5; TRBD1 agrees at 8 bases. Per the germline V gene, CDR1 is SGHDT and CDR2 is YYEEEE. The CDR3 is made up of 15 amino acids. V was clipped by 4 bases and J by 5 bases; unmatched bases: 8. The CDR3 nucleotides read TGTGCCAGCAGCACCTATGACAGGGGAGATCAGCCCCAGCATTTT. Translation gives CASSTYDRGDQPQHF.

This clone has just a few counts. This chain uses TRBV18 with TRBJ2-7; 10 nucleotides line up with TRBD1. J lost 7 bases, V lost 3 bases, and 9 bases had no gene match. The CDR3 runs to 15 residues. Germline CDR1 reads KGHSH; CDR2 reads LQKENI. The CDR3: CASSPARDRGGEQYF. The DNA of the CDR3 is TGTGCCAGCTCACCGGCCCGGGACAGGGGAGGAGAGCAGTACTTC.

This clone has more than one count but fewer than ten. The rearrangement joins TRBV30 to TRBJ1-2; no firm D call. With 4 bases removed from V and 3 bases from J, the gap between germline ends came to 12 bases. This CDR3 is 13 amino acids long. Germline V gene sequence: CDR1 GTSNPN, CDR2 SVGIG (reference sequence). The CDR3: CAWMHNSYYGYTF. The CDR3 bases are TGTGCCTGGATGCATAACAGTTACTATGGCTACACCTTC. Supplemented by reference TRBV30 and TRBJ1-2, the full variable domain reads SQTIHQWPATLVQPVGSPLSLECTVEGTSNPNLYWYRQAAGRGLQLLFYSVGIGQISSEVPQNLSASRPQDRQFILSSKKLLLSDSGFYLCAWMHNSYYGYTFGSGTRLTVV.

The chain combines TRBV28 with TRBJ2-3; 8 nucleotides align to TRBD1. This CDR3 is built from 17 residues. V shed 1 base and J 0 bases; nucleotides not matched to a gene: 6. The V gene's germline CDR1 is MDHEN and CDR2 SYDVKM. The CDR3 nucleotides are TGTGCCAGCAGTTTATCTCAGGGGGCTCCTAGCACAGATACGCAGTATTTT. The encoded protein is CASSLSQGAPSTDTQYF.